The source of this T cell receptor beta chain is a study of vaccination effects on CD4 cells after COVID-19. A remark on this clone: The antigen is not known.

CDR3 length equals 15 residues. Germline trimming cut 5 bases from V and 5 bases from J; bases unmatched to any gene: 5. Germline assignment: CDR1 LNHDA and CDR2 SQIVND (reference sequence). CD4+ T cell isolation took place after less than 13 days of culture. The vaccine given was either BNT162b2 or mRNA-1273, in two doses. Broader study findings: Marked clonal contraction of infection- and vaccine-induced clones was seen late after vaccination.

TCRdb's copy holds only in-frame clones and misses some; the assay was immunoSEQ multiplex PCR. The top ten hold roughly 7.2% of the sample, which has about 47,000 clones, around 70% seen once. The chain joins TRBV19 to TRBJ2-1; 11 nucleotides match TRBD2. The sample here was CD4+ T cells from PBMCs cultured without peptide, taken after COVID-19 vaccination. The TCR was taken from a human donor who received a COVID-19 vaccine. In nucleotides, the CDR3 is TGTGCCAGTAGTCCCGGGACTAGCGGAAACAATGAGCAGTTCTTC. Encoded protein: CASSPGTSGNNEQFF.